This note documents a single TCR beta chain sequence. The target antigen is unknown. These data belong to a study of Graves' ophthalmopathy and Graves' hyperthyroidism. For the study at large: Over 18 months of follow-up, stable hyperthyroidism required that no ophthalmopathy appear.

TCR beta CDR3 regions were amplified from RNA transcripts. HTBI primers served in a first-round RT-PCR, which a second-round multiplex PCR followed. TCRdb re-analysed the multiplex PCR reads in MiXCR, keeping a single row per CDR3 protein. The data contain approximately 1.2 million distinct CDR3 sequences, approximately 35% of them seen just once; the ten biggest clones take up over 8.5%. Hyperthyroidism patients were newly diagnosed, under 2 months' duration, aged 18 to 65. Germline V gene data show CDR1 as MGHDK and CDR2 as SYGVNS. The CDR3 has 16 residues. Trimming took 2 bases from V and 3 from J; bases not matched to a gene: 7. Study-wide results and limits: Using 13 signatures, a model distinguished ophthalmopathy from stable hyperthyroidism, reaching around 85% sensitivity and approximately 80% specificity.

The chain carries TRBV25-1 and TRBJ2-7, with TRBD1 identical over 10 bases. The sequenced sample consisted of peripheral blood or thyroid tissue (not recorded which). The receptor's source is an adult man with Graves' hyperthyroidism. CDR3 DNA: TGTGCCAGCAGTGAAACCGGGACAGGGGTCATCTACGAGCAGTACTTC. It codes for CASSETGTGVIYEQYF.